This T cell receptor (beta chain) was documented in a study of cytomegalovirus exposure and HLA in healthy donors. Study-wide findings and caveats: In a later analysis, common viral pathogens appeared linked to several of the most significant clusters. A later analysis reportedly found that, within productive TCRs, an Asian-associated ancestry cluster had fewer N-insertions than the mean observed across the approximately 690 donors. A later analysis, which compared TCR beta chains of equal frequency, found the HLA-associated ones more clonally expanded.

Germline V gene lookup returns CDR1 MNHEY and CDR2 SMNVEV (reference sequence). V was trimmed by 4 bases and J by 3 bases, leaving 13 bases between them. The CDR3 contains 14 residues. PCR used 60 Vbeta primers and 13 Jbeta primers. Authors' processing steps: Unique TCR beta chains totaled some 80 million in a later count, with roughly 10 million of them shared. Only in-frame clones appear in the TCRdb table, and some are missing; sequencing was by immunoSEQ multiplex PCR. That table furnishes V, J and clone size, whereas the DNA furnished D and trimming. The sample has some 130,000 clones; around three quarters are singletons. The table lists this clone with a count of one. Its antigen is unidentified.

Sample: PBMCs. This receptor was identified in a man between 18 and 35 years old in good health and CMV-seronegative. The chain has TRBV27 and TRBJ2-7; D is possibly TRBD1 (5 bases). This chain's CDR3 is CASSSDQGFYEQYF. The CDR3 nucleotides read TGTGCCAGCAGTTCGGACCAGGGATTCTACGAGCAGTACTTC.